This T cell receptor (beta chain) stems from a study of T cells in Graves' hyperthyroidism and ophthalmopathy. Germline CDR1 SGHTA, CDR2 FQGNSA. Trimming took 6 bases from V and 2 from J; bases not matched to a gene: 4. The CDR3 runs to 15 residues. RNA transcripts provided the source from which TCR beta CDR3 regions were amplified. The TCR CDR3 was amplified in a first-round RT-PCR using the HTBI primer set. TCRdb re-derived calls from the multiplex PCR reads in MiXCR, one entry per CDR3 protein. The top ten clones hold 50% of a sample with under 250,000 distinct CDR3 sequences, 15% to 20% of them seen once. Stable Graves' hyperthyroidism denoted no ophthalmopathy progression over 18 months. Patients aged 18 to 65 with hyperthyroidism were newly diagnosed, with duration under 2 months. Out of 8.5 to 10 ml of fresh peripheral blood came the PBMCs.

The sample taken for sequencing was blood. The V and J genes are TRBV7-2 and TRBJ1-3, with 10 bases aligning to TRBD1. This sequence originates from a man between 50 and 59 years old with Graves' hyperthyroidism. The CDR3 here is CASRKGQGAGNTIYF. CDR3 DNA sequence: TGTGCCAGCAGAAAAGGACAGGGGGCTGGAAACACCATATATTTT. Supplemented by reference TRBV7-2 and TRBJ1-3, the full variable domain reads GAGVSQSPSNKVTEKGKDVELRCDPISGHTALYWYRQSLGQGLEFLIYFQGNSAPDKSGLPSDRFSAERTGGSVSTLTIQRTQQEDSAVYLCASRKGQGAGNTIYFGEGSWLTVV.